Each of the 5 T cell receptor beta chains below was sequenced from the same sample in a study of vaccination effects on CD4 cells after COVID-19. Sequencing used immunoSEQ multiplex PCR; TCRdb keeps in-frame clones, though not all of them. This sample has tens of thousands of clones, with around 86% found just once. Antigen-specific CD4+ T cells were expanded with viral peptide pools in the ViraFEST assay before sequencing. On day 10 of culture, CD4+ T cells were separated out. Their antigens are not known. The specimen was CD4+ T cells from PBMCs cultured with HCoV-229E spike peptides, collected before COVID-19 vaccination. The origin of the receptors is a human donor who received a COVID-19 vaccine.

This clone was counted once. The V and J genes are TRBV5-1 and TRBJ2-1; 12 bases line up with TRBD2. Trimming took 0 bases from V and 9 from J; bases not matched to a gene: 4. CDR3 length equals 15 residues. CDR1 and CDR2 from the germline V gene are SGHRS and YFSETQ. The chain's CDR3 is CASSLDLAGGSEQFF. The CDR3 nucleotides read TGCGCCAGCAGCTTGGACCTAGCGGGGGGGAGTGAGCAGTTCTTC.

The genes are TRBV28 and TRBJ2-2; D is uncertain. The CDR3 covers 15 residues. V shed 3 bases and J shed 5 bases, with 13 bases lying between them. Per germline, CDR1 MDHEN and CDR2 SYDVKM. DNA of the CDR3: TGTGCCAGCAGTTTGGGTCCAGGTGGGACCGGGGAGCTGTTTTTT. It is translated as CASSLGPGGTGELFF.

This sequence joins TRBV6-1 and TRBJ2-2; D is uncertain. The germline V and J ends were trimmed by 1 base and 1 base, with 7 bases remaining between them. The CDR3 covers 15 residues. Germline V CDR1 and CDR2: MNHNS, SASEGT. CDR3 protein: CASSEVWRNTGELFF. CDR3 nucleotides: TGTGCCAGCAGTGAAGTTTGGCGGAACACCGGGGAGCTGTTTTTT.

The chain combines TRBV12-1 with TRBJ2-7; no check of the table's D call, TRBD1, against the DNA was made. TRBV12-1 is a known pseudogene. This CDR3 is built from 16 residues. DNA of the CDR3: TGTGCCAGCAGCCAGGCCGGGACAAAGAGCTCCTACGAGCAGTACGTC. This codes for CASSQAGTKSSYEQYV.

V gene TRBV5-5 combines with J gene TRBJ2-7, with D unresolved. The CDR3 is 15 residues long. With 0 bases removed from V and 2 bases from J, the gap between germline ends came to 12 bases. Germline CDR1 SGHKS, CDR2 YYEKEE (reference sequence). CDR3 DNA sequence: TGTGCCAGCAGCTTGGAAAGGGTCGGTACCTACGAGCAGTACGTC. Its translation: CASSLERVGTYEQYV.